The entry below gives a single TCR beta chain sequence along with its context. The data stem from a study of blood T cell repertoires in COVID-19. Looking at the study overall: Samples came from the United States, Italy and Spain, spanning acute and convalescent COVID-19. PBMCs, B-cell-depleted T cells, or T cells were the source of the cDNA or gDNA that made up the material.

As originally analysed: Reference gene primers were amplified, and this amplification served to estimate nucleated cell counts. The method was immunoSEQ multiplex PCR; TCRdb's version includes in-frame clones alone and lacks a portion of them. The V and J calls and clone size come from that table; D and trimming were worked out from the DNA. Here the sample spans some 110,000 clones, roughly 87% being singletons. This TCR came from a human donor in a cohort sampled during active COVID-19. The sample consisted of peripheral blood.

For the CDR3, the DNA is TGTGCCAGCTCACCCCCGAACCAACTAGCGGGAGGGCCTGGGACCTACAATGAGCAGTTCTTC. Translated, it gives CASSPPNQLAGGPGTYNEQFF. The J gene is TRBJ2-1, the V gene TRBV18; 13 bases line up with TRBD2. After removal of 3 bases from V and 2 bases from J, the junction contained 16 bases not matched to a gene. Germline CDR1 and CDR2: KGHSH and LQKENI. The CDR3 extends over 21 amino acids.